This TCR beta chain was obtained from a study of blood T cell repertoires in COVID-19. Overall study: Samples taken during acute and convalescent COVID-19 were collected in the United States, Italy and Spain.

Original analysis: Reference gene primer amplification gave nucleated cell count estimates. Assay: immunoSEQ multiplex PCR; the TCRdb copy retains only in-frame clones and omits some. D and trimming were read from the DNA, whereas the V and J calls and clone size are those reported in that table. The data contain 300,000 or so clones, approximately 90% of them seen just once; the ten biggest clones take up 3.5% to 4.5%. Germline assignment: CDR1 SGDLS and CDR2 YYNGEE. V was trimmed by 2 bases and J by 1 base, leaving 10 bases between them. This CDR3 comprises 15 residues. The sequence was collected from a woman aged 40 to 49 with acute or convalescent COVID-19. Sequencing was carried out using peripheral blood. The rearrangement links TRBV9 to TRBJ2-1; possibly TRBD1 for D (5 bases). The CDR3 nucleotides are TGTGCCAGCAGCGTCTCAGGGCCTTCCTACAATGAGCAGTTCTTC. This codes for CASSVSGPSYNEQFF.